Listed below are T cell receptor beta chains from one sample, sequenced in a study of blood T cell repertoires in COVID-19. Libraries were prepared by immunoSEQ multiplex PCR; TCRdb keeps only in-frame clonotypes and omits some of them. Altogether approximately 260,000 clones are present, under 90% being singletons, with the ten largest covering approximately 9%. The specimen was peripheral blood. Every receptor here comes from a human donor in a cohort sampled during active COVID-19. Each CDR3 is given with its conserved first and last residue. Fields, in order: D gene, clone size, J gene, V gene, CDR3 DNA, CDR3 protein. A D gene is named only where the DNA matches it firmly. Expanded clones are given a class, and other clones once, few, many or no size at all.

TRBD1	.	TRBJ1-6	TRBV19	TGTGCCAGCAAAAAGACAGGGACAAATTCACCCCTCCACTTT	CASKKTGTNSPLHF
TRBD1	.	TRBJ1-2	TRBV28	TGTGCCAGCAGAACAGGACAGGGGTACTATGGCTACACCTTC	CASRTGQGYYGYTF
TRBD2	.	TRBJ2-5	TRBV7-2	TGTGCCAGCAGCCGGGGACTAGCGGGGGGGCGGGAGACCCAGTACTTC	CASSRGLAGGRETQYF
TRBD1	.	TRBJ2-7	TRBV11-2	TGTGCCAGCAGTCAAACAGGGGGCTACGAGCAGTACTTC	CASSQTGGYEQYF
.	once	TRBJ1-1	TRBV15	TGTGCCACCAGCAGAGATCTTCTGAGGAATACTGAAGCTTTCTTT	CATSRDLLRNTEAFF
.	few	TRBJ2-7	TRBV7-9	TGTGCCAGCAGCCCCTCTTCGGTTTTTGGCGAGCAGTACTTC	CASSPSSVFGEQYF
TRBD2	once	TRBJ2-5	TRBV29-1	TGCAGCGTTGAATGGAATAGCGGGAGACAAGAGACCCAGTACTTC	CSVEWNSGRQETQYF
.	.	TRBJ2-1	TRBV7-3	TGTGCCAGCAGTCCAGGACTCGCTCAGGAGGGTGAGCAGTTCTTC	CASSPGLAQEGEQFF
TRBD1	.	TRBJ2-5	TRBV19	TGTGCCAGTAGTATTCAGGGGCTAGGCAGGGGGCATCACCAAGAGACCCAGTACTTC	CASSIQGLGRGHHQETQYF
TRBD1	once	TRBJ2-5	TRBV7-9	TGTGCCAGCAGCATAACAGGGGGCCCTCAAGAGACCCAGTACTTC	CASSITGGPQETQYF
TRBD2	.	TRBJ2-2	TRBV29-1	TGCAGCGGAGCCATCACTAGCGGAGCCACCGGGGAGCTGTTTTTT	CSGAITSGATGELFF
.	few	TRBJ1-2	TRBV3-1/TRBV3-2	TGTGCCAGCAGCCAAGCGGTCTCCGGAGGAATCTATGGCTACACCTTC	CASSQAVSGGIYGYTF
.	.	TRBJ2-7	TRBV9	TGTGCCAGCAGCGTTACAGGGTTCGGCGAGCAGTACTTC	CASSVTGFGEQYF
.	once	TRBJ2-2	TRBV18	TGTGCCAGCTCACCCCAGGCGAACACCGGGGAGCTGTTTTTT	CASSPQANTGELFF
TRBD2	.	TRBJ2-5	TRBV11-2	TGTGCCAGCAGCTTATTCGGCTACGCGGGGGGTGAGGAGACCCAGTACTTC	CASSLFGYAGGEETQYF
.	few	TRBJ2-7	TRBV19	TGTGCCAGTAGTATAGAAATGACAGGCCCGACCTTCTCCTACGAGCAGTACTTC	CASSIEMTGPTFSYEQYF
TRBD1	.	TRBJ1-5	TRBV10-3	TGTGCCATCAGCAGGGGGGACAATCAGCCCCAGCATTTT	CAISRGDNQPQHF
.	few	TRBJ1-2	TRBV4-2	TGTGCCAGCAGCCAAGGAAAGGCAGGGCAGGCCGGCTACACCTTC	CASSQGKAGQAGYTF
.	few	TRBJ1-6	TRBV18	TGTGCCAGCTCACCAGCACAGGGCAGGAATTCACCCCTCCACTTT	CASSPAQGRNSPLHF
TRBD1	.	TRBJ1-1	TRBV5-6	TGTGCCAGCAGCTTGCCAGGGGGGAACACTGAAGCTTTCTTT	CASSLPGGNTEAFF
.	.	TRBJ1-1	TRBV5-5	TGTGCCAGCAGCTCCCAGGGGATCACTGAAGCTTTCTTT	CASSSQGITEAFF
TRBD1	.	TRBJ1-2	TRBV19	TGTGCCAGTAGACGACAGGGCCCGACTAACTATGGCTACACCTTC	CASRRQGPTNYGYTF
TRBD2	many	TRBJ2-2	TRBV4-1	TGCGCCAGCAGCCTCCTTACTAGCGGGGGTGCCGGGGAGCTGTTTTTT	CASSLLTSGGAGELFF
.	.	TRBJ2-7	TRBV19	TGTGCCAGTACCCATCGGCGGGATGGCTACGAGCAGTACTTC	CASTHRRDGYEQYF
TRBD1	.	TRBJ2-3	TRBV3-1/TRBV3-2	TGTGCCAGCAGCCGAACAACAGGGGTGGCAGATACGCAGTATTTT	CASSRTTGVADTQYF
.	.	TRBJ2-3	TRBV29-1	TGCAGCGTTTGGGCATCTAGCACAGATACGCAGTATTTT	CSVWASSTDTQYF
.	.	TRBJ2-3	TRBV5-1	TGCGCCAGCAGCTTGCGGGGGTTGCCCTCAGATACGCAGTATTTT	CASSLRGLPSDTQYF
TRBD1	.	TRBJ1-3	TRBV18	TGTGCCAGCTCACCACAAGGAAACAGGGGTGGAAACACCATATATTTT	CASSPQGNRGGNTIYF
.	.	TRBJ1-2	TRBV6-2/TRBV6-3	TGTGCCAGCAGCCAGACCGGGAGGAGTGGCTACACCTTC	CASSQTGRSGYTF
TRBD2	once	TRBJ2-3	TRBV3-1/TRBV3-2	TGTGCCAGCGCTACTCTAGCGGGAGAAAGGGATACGCAGTATTTT	CASATLAGERDTQYF
.	.	TRBJ1-1	TRBV29-1	TGCAGCGTGGAATCTGTCCGTGCTTTCTTT	CSVESVRAFF
.	.	TRBJ2-2	TRBV20-1	TGCAGTGCTAGTTGGGGCCCCGGGGAGCTGTTTTTT	CSASWGPGELFF
TRBD1	.	TRBJ1-2	TRBV4-2	TGTGCCAGCAGCCAAGAACCTGGCGGAACAGGGGTGGTTTACACCTTC	CASSQEPGGTGVVYTF
TRBD2	.	TRBJ2-3	TRBV7-9	TGTGCCAGCAGCTTTACTGGGACTAGTCGGGGTACGCAGTATTTT	CASSFTGTSRGTQYF
TRBD2	.	TRBJ2-2	TRBV20-1	TGCAGTGCTAGTGATCCCGGGAGGGCCGCGAACACCGGGGAGCTGTTTTTT	CSASDPGRAANTGELFF
.	once	TRBJ2-5	TRBV3-1/TRBV3-2	TGTGCCAGCAGCCACGACAGCCAAGAGACCCAGTACTTC	CASSHDSQETQYF
.	.	TRBJ1-1	TRBV6-6	TGTGCCAGCGGCGGGGTGGGGACTGAAGCTTTCTTT	CASGGVGTEAFF
.	.	TRBJ2-5	TRBV2	TGTGCCACCAACCGGGACCAAGAGACCCAGTACTTC	CATNRDQETQYF
.	.	TRBJ2-2	TRBV25-1	TGTGCCAGCAGTGAGCTATCAGGGTTGGGGGAGCTGTTTTTT	CASSELSGLGELFF
.	.	TRBJ1-2	TRBV19	TGTGCCAGTAGCCCCGAGGGAGGATGGGGGGGCTACACCTTC	CASSPEGGWGGYTF
.	.	TRBJ2-5	TRBV5-1	TGCGCCAGCAGCTTGGTTCAGGGTTTGCAAGAGACCCAGTACTTC	CASSLVQGLQETQYF
.	.	TRBJ2-7	TRBV27	TGTGCCAGCAGTCCTCGGGACTTACCCTACGAGCAGTACTTC	CASSPRDLPYEQYF
.	few	TRBJ2-1	TRBV6-5	TGTGCCAGCAGTTACAACAGTCCCTACAATGAGCAGTTCTTC	CASSYNSPYNEQFF
.	.	TRBJ1-1	TRBV6-2/TRBV6-3	TGTGCCAGCAGCCCCTCGGGACGGCGGGGCACTGAAGCTTTCTTT	CASSPSGRRGTEAFF
TRBD1	.	TRBJ1-4	TRBV6-1	TGTGCCAGCAGTGGACCCCGGCGGGACAGGGTCATTGAAAAACTGTTTTTT	CASSGPRRDRVIEKLFF
.	.	TRBJ2-5	TRBV7-6	TGTGCCAGCAGCAAAGTGACAGGCATTGACCAAGAGACCCAGTACTTC	CASSKVTGIDQETQYF
TRBD1	.	TRBJ1-4	TRBV18	TGTGCCAGCTCACCATCGACCACGACAGGGGATGAAAAACTGTTTTTT	CASSPSTTTGDEKLFF
TRBD1	.	TRBJ2-5	TRBV5-1	TGCGCCAGCCAAATCGGAGACAGGGGTCAAGAGACCCAGTACTTC	CASQIGDRGQETQYF
TRBD1	.	TRBJ1-2	TRBV9	TGTGCCAGCAGCAGAGCCTCCGGGACAGGGGGCTGGTATGGCTACACCTTC	CASSRASGTGGWYGYTF
TRBD2	once	TRBJ2-5	TRBV19	TGTGCCACCCGGGGGGGGAACCAAGAGACCCAGTACTTC	CATRGGNQETQYF
.	.	TRBJ1-2	TRBV6-5	TGTGCCAGCAGTCGTACACGGAGAGACAGATATGGCTACACCTTC	CASSRTRRDRYGYTF
TRBD1	.	TRBJ2-7	TRBV28	TGTGCCAGCAGTTTGCCCGGGACAGGTTCCTACGAGCAGTACTTC	CASSLPGTGSYEQYF